This T cell receptor beta chain came from a study of T cell responses to AZD1222 COVID-19 vaccine. Sequencing was performed with immunoSEQ multiplex PCR; in TCRdb, only in-frame clones are kept and a portion is missing. The top ten clones hold about 4.9% of a sample with around 110,000 clones, 85% to 90% of them seen once. This clone has just a few counts. This material consisted of peripheral blood, taken on day 0 of AZD1222 vaccination. The clonotype comes from an adult in good health.

The DNA of the CDR3 is TGCAGCGTTGAAGCTGGGACTAGCGATTTCTACGAGCAGTACTTC. Its protein product is CSVEAGTSDFYEQYF. The J gene is TRBJ2-7, the V gene TRBV29-1, with 10 bases identical to TRBD2. Germline V CDR1 and CDR2: SQVTM, ANQGSEA. The trim removed 1 base at V and 3 bases at J, leaving 6 bases unmatched. The CDR3 is made up of 15 amino acids.